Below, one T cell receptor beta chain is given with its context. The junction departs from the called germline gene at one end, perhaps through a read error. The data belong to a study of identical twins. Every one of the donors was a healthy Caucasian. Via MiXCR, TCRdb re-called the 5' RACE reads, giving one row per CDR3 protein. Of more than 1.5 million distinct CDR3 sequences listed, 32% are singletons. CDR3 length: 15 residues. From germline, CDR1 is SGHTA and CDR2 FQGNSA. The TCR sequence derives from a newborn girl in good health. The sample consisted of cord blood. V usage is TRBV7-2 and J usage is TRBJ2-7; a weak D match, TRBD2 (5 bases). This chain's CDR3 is CVSSPTWGASYEQYF. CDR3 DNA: TGTGTCAGCAGCCCCACCTGGGGAGCGAGCTACGAGCAGTACTTC.